The 24 T cell receptor beta chains reported below all come from one sample, sequenced in a study of blood T cell repertoires in COVID-19. Using immunoSEQ multiplex PCR, the repertoire was profiled, and TCRdb retains in-frame clones only, with some absent. The sample records under 250,000 clones, 70% to 90% being singletons. Sequencing input: PBMCs or T cells enriched from blood (not recorded which). The origin of the receptors is a woman in her forties or fifties with acute COVID-19.

This clone occurred once. The chain is built from TRBV3-1 (or the pseudogene TRBV3-2) and TRBJ1-4; possibly TRBD1 for D (5 bases). Germline values: CDR1 LGHDT, CDR2 YNNKEL (reference sequence). V lost 0 bases to trimming and J lost 4 bases, with 9 bases between them. The CDR3 contains 15 residues. The CDR3 region is CASSQDGGFNEKLFF. In DNA, the CDR3 is TGTGCCAGCAGCCAAGATGGGGGGTTTAATGAAAAACTGTTTTTT.

The chain couples TRBV29-1 to TRBJ1-2; 9 bases map to TRBD1. V was clipped by 4 bases and J by 8 bases; unmatched bases: 8. CDR1 SQVTM and CDR2 ANQGSEA come from the germline V gene. The CDR3 sequence is 13 residues long. The CDR3 region is CSVGGQGSSGYTF. For the CDR3, the DNA is TGCAGCGTTGGGGGACAGGGCTCGTCCGGCTACACCTTC.

The chain links TRBV13 to TRBJ1-3, with D possibly TRBD1 on 5 matching bases. The germline CDR1 and CDR2 sequences are PRHDT and FYEKMQ (reference sequence). The length of the CDR3 is 15 residues. Trimming removed 5 bases from V and 4 bases from J, with 15 bases in between. This CDR3 is CASSHGTTGGNTIYF. The CDR3 DNA follows: TGTGCCAGCAGCCATGGGACTACGGGGGGAAACACCATATATTTT. The full variable domain, rest sourced from reference TRBV13 and TRBJ1-3, is AAGVIQSPRHLIKEKRETATLKCYPIPRHDTVYWYQQGPGQDPQFLISFYEKMQSDKGSIPDRFSAQQFSDYHSELNMSSLELGDSALYFCASSHGTTGGNTIYFGEGSWLTVV.

The chain joins TRBV7-9 to TRBJ2-7, with D tentatively TRBD2 (6 bases). Germline lookup yields CDR1 SEHNR and CDR2 FQNEAQ (reference sequence). CDR3 size: 14 residues. V lost 10 bases and J 0 bases, leaving 16 bases between the germline ends. The CDR3 here is CAIELGGFSYEQYF. In DNA, the CDR3 is TGTGCCATCGAGCTTGGAGGGTTCTCCTACGAGCAGTACTTC.

The genes are TRBV6-2 or TRBV6-3 and TRBJ2-1, with 8 nucleotides matching TRBD2. Trimming removed 5 bases from V and 8 bases from J; junction bases left unmatched: 11. The CDR3 runs to 15 residues. Germline CDR1 and CDR2: MNHEY and SVGEGT. Here the CDR3 reads CASSPFGGAGDEQFF. The CDR3 coding sequence is TGTGCCAGCAGTCCGTTCGGGGGGGCCGGCGATGAGCAGTTCTTC.

The chain couples TRBV7-3 to TRBJ1-2; 11 positions agree with TRBD1. CDR1 and CDR2 from the germline V gene are SGHTA and FQGTGA. This CDR3 spans 14 amino acids. V lost 5 bases, J lost 5 bases, and 4 bases stayed unmatched. CDR3 sequence reads: CASSSGTGGYGYTF. In DNA, the CDR3 is TGTGCCAGCAGCAGCGGGACAGGGGGGTATGGCTACACCTTC.

V and J are TRBV3-1 (or the pseudogene TRBV3-2) and TRBJ1-2; no clear D gene. This CDR3 has 13 amino acids. V was trimmed by 4 bases and J by 2 bases, leaving 8 bases between them. Germline values: CDR1 LGHDT, CDR2 YNNKEL (reference sequence). The CDR3 bases are TGTGCCAGCAGCCTAAGCGTCAACTATGGCTACACCTTC. As protein: CASSLSVNYGYTF.

J is TRBJ2-5 and V is TRBV14; D gene ambiguous. From germline, CDR1 is SGHDN and CDR2 FVKESK. This CDR3 is built from 14 residues. V gave up 3 bases and J gave up 5 bases, with 13 bases separating them. The CDR3 loop reads CASSHRDYGETQYF. CDR3 DNA sequence: TGTGCCAGCAGCCATCGTGATTATGGCGAGACCCAGTACTTC.

The V and J genes are TRBV18 and TRBJ1-3; no firm D call. Germline V gives CDR1 KGHSH, CDR2 LQKENI. V was trimmed by 3 bases and J by 0 bases, leaving 9 bases between them. This CDR3 has 15 residues. The CDR3 coding sequence is TGTGCCAGCTCACCGGTGCAGTCCTCTGGAAACACCATATATTTT. It is translated as CASSPVQSSGNTIYF.

The rearrangement uses TRBV15 and TRBJ1-3; perhaps TRBD1 as D (5 bases). Germline lookup yields CDR1 LNHNV and CDR2 YYDKDF (reference sequence). With 0 bases removed from V and 0 bases from J, the gap between germline ends came to 9 bases. The CDR3 is 16 residues long. The CDR3 coding sequence is TGTGCCACCAGCAGAGATGACAGACACTCTGGAAACACCATATATTTT. Translating it yields CATSRDDRHSGNTIYF.

The chain has TRBV3-1 (or the pseudogene TRBV3-2) and TRBJ2-7; D is perhaps TRBD2 (6 bases). The V and J ends lost 4 bases and 3 bases respectively, with 16 bases between them. CDR1 and CDR2 from the germline V gene are LGHDT and YNNKEL (reference sequence). The CDR3 loop spans 15 amino acids. The CDR3: CASSLTEAGYYEQYF. DNA for the CDR3: TGTGCCAGCAGCCTGACCGAGGCGGGGTACTACGAGCAGTACTTC.

V is TRBV5-4 and J is TRBJ2-7; TRBD2 is a possible D gene (7 bases). The V end lost 4 bases, the J end lost 4 bases, and 27 bases lay between the germline ends. CDR1 and CDR2 (germline): SGHNT, YYREEE (reference sequence). This CDR3 comprises 18 residues. This chain's CDR3 is CASSPMGGGPGRMYEQYF. CDR3 DNA: TGTGCCAGCAGCCCTATGGGGGGGGGCCCGGGGCGAATGTACGAGCAGTACTTC. The complete variable domain, with remaining parts taken from reference TRBV5-4 and TRBJ2-7, reads ETGVTQSPTHLIKTRGQQVTLRCSSQSGHNTVSWYQQALGQGPQFIFQYYREEENGRGNFPPRFSGLQFPNYSSELNVNALELDDSALYLCASSPMGGGPGRMYEQYFGPGTRLTVT.

This chain connects TRBV4-1 to TRBJ1-1, with D unresolved. The CDR3 is 15 residues long. The germline gives CDR1 MGHRA, CDR2 YSYEKL. Deletions cut 1 base from V and 1 base from J, with 10 bases between. The CDR3 reads CASSQVTVRNTEAFF. CDR3 nucleotides: TGCGCCAGCAGCCAAGTAACGGTCCGGAACACTGAAGCTTTCTTT.

The chain carries TRBV2 and TRBJ1-2; D is unclear. Germline-derived CDR1 and CDR2 are SNHLY and FYNNEI. V shed 2 bases and J shed 0 bases, with 4 bases lying between them. The CDR3 extends over 13 amino acids. The CDR3 bases are TGTGCCAGCAGTGAACAGGCTAACTATGGCTACACCTTC. It codes for CASSEQANYGYTF.

The CDR3 region is CASSQSAQGQGQPQHF. The CDR3 DNA follows: TGCGCCAGCAGTCAATCCGCCCAGGGGCAGGGTCAGCCCCAGCATTTT. The V call is TRBV23-1, the J call TRBJ1-5, with a tentative D call TRBD1 (6 bases). TRBV23-1 is an open reading frame, and its role is uncertain. Trimming pared 0 bases from V and 6 bases from J, leaving 15 bases between. The CDR3 length is 16 residues.

This sequence joins TRBV15 and TRBJ2-2, with D maybe TRBD1 (5 bases). Germline-derived CDR1 and CDR2 are LNHNV and YYDKDF (reference sequence). The CDR3 has 12 residues. Trimming pared 8 bases from V and 6 bases from J, leaving 10 bases between. The CDR3 region has the DNA TGTGCCACCGCCTTGGGGCCCGGGGAGCTGTTTTTT. This translates into CATALGPGELFF.

In nucleotides, the CDR3 is TGCAGCGCGAAGGGACAGGAGGGGAACACTGAAGCTTTCTTT. This encodes CSAKGQEGNTEAFF. V usage is TRBV29-1 and J usage is TRBJ1-1, with 8 bases lining up with TRBD1. The CDR3 has 14 amino acids. Trimming cost V 7 bases and J 1 base; bases outside gene matches: 8. CDR1 is SQVTM, CDR2 ANQGSEA, per germline.

The V and J genes are TRBV27 and TRBJ1-1; 7 bases agree with TRBD1. The V gene end was trimmed by 4 bases and the J gene end by 2 bases; junction bases not matched to a gene: 1. CDR1 is MNHEY and CDR2 is SMNVEV in the germline V gene (reference sequence). The CDR3 length is 13 residues. This CDR3 reads CASSYRGNTEAFF. The CDR3 DNA sequence: TGTGCCAGCAGTTACAGGGGAAACACTGAAGCTTTCTTT.

This clone was seen once. V and J are TRBV7-2 and TRBJ1-3, with 9 bases that match TRBD1. V trimming: 5 bases; J trimming: 10 bases; junction bases outside the gene matches: 6. CDR1 SGHTA and CDR2 FQGNSA come from the germline V gene. This CDR3 comprises 13 residues. CDR3 sequence (DNA): TGTGCCAGCAGCCCGGGACAGGGATTGACCATATATTTT. Protein sequence: CASSPGQGLTIYF.

The chain has TRBV4-1 and TRBJ1-2, with D possibly TRBD1 on 5 matching bases. Trimming stripped 0 bases from V and 4 bases from J, with 18 bases between. The CDR3 loop spans 17 amino acids. Germline V gives CDR1 MGHRA, CDR2 YSYEKL. The CDR3 reads CASSQEQMVSQGYGYTF. CDR3 DNA: TGCGCCAGCAGCCAAGAACAGATGGTGTCGCAGGGCTATGGCTACACCTTC.

The chain links TRBV6-2 or TRBV6-3 to TRBJ1-1, with D unclear. Germline CDR1 is MNHEY and CDR2 is SVGEGT. CDR3 length: 13 amino acids. Trimming took off 4 bases at V and 5 bases at J, with 11 bases between the two ends. The CDR3 loop is CASSFQEGTEAFF. In DNA, the CDR3 is TGTGCCAGCAGTTTTCAGGAGGGAACTGAAGCTTTCTTT.

The V gene is TRBV7-9, the J gene TRBJ1-5; D remains unclear. The CDR3 is 13 amino acids. V was cut by 8 bases and J by 0 bases, with 8 bases left in between. Per germline, CDR1 SEHNR and CDR2 FQNEAQ (reference sequence). The CDR3 region is CASGLDSNQPQHF. The CDR3 nucleotides are TGTGCCAGCGGACTGGATAGCAATCAGCCCCAGCATTTT.

The chain couples TRBV19 to TRBJ2-3; 9 positions agree with TRBD1. V trimming: 7 bases; J trimming: 5 bases; junction bases outside the gene matches: 13. The CDR3 runs 16 residues. CDR1 is LNHDA, CDR2 SQIVND, per germline (reference sequence). DNA for the CDR3: TGTGCCAGTACCCTAGGGACAGGGCCCTCGGAAGATACGCAGTATTTT. Encoded protein: CASTLGTGPSEDTQYF. The full variable domain, with the rest looked up from reference TRBV19 and TRBJ2-3, is DGGITQSPKYLFRKEGQNVTLSCEQNLNHDAMYWYRQDPGQGLRLIYYSQIVNDFQKGDIAEGYSVSREKKESFPLTVTSAQKNPTAFYLCASTLGTGPSEDTQYFGPGTRLTVL.

This sequence joins TRBV5-1 and TRBJ1-5; 9 nucleotides line up with TRBD1. CDR3 length equals 15 residues. The germline gives CDR1 SGHRS, CDR2 YFSETQ. The trim removed 4 bases at V and 6 bases at J, leaving 8 bases unmatched. The CDR3 loop is CASSIQGAWGQPQHF. For the CDR3, the DNA is TGCGCCAGCAGCATACAGGGGGCTTGGGGTCAGCCCCAGCATTTT. The full variable domain, its missing parts supplied by reference TRBV5-1 and TRBJ1-5, is KAGVTQTPRYLIKTRGQQVTLSCSPISGHRSVSWYQQTPGQGLQFLFEYFSETQRNKGNFPGRFSGRQFSNSRSEMNVSTLELGDSALYLCASSIQGAWGQPQHFGDGTRLSIL.